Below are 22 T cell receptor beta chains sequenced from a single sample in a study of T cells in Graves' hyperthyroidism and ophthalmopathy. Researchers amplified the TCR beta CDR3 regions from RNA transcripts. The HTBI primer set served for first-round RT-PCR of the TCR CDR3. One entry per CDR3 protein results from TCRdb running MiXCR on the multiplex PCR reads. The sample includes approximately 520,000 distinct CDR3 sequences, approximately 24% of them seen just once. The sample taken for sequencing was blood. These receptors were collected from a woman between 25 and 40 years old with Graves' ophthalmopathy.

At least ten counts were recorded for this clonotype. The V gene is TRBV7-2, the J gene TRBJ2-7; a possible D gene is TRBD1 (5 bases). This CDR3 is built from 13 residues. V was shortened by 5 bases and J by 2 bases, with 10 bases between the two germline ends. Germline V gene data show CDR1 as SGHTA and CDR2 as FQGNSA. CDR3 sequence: CASSLRQTYEQYF. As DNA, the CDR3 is TGTGCCAGCAGCCTACGACAGACCTACGAGCAGTACTTC.

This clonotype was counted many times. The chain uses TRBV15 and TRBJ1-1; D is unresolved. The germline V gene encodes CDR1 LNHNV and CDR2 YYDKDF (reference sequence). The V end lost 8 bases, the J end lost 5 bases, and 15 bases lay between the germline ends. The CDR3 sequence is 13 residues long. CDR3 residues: CATSRSASTEAFF. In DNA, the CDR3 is TGTGCCACCTCCCGGAGCGCAAGTACTGAAGCTTTCTTT.

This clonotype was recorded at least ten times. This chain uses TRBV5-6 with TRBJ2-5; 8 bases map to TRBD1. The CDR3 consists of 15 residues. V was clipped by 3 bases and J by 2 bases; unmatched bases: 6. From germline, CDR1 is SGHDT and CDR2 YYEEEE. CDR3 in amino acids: CASSSQGDFQETQYF. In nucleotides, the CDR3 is TGTGCCAGCAGCTCACAGGGGGATTTTCAAGAGACCCAGTACTTC.

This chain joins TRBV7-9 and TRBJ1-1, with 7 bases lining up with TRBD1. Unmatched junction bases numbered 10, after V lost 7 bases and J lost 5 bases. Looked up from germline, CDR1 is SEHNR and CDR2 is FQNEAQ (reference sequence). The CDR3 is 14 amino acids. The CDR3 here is CASTHGDRPTEAFF. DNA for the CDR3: TGTGCCAGCACACATGGGGACAGACCAACTGAAGCTTTCTTT. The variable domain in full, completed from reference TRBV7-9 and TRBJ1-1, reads DTGVSQNPRHKITKRGQNVTFRCDPISEHNRLYWYRQTLGQGPEFLTYFQNEAQLEKSRLLSDRFSAERPKGSFSTLEIQRTEQGDSAMYLCASTHGDRPTEAFFGQGTRLTVV.

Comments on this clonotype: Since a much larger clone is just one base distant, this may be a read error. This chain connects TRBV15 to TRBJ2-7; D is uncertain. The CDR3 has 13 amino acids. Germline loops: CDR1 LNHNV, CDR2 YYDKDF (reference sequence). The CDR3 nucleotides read TGTGCCACCAGCGTGAGCACCTACTACGATCAGTACTTC. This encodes CATSVSTYYDQYF.

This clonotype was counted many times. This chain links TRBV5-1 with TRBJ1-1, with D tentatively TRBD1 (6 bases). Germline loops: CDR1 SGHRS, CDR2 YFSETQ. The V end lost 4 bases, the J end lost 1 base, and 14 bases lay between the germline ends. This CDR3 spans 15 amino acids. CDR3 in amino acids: CASSVSLTGNTEAFF. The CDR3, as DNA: TGCGCCAGCAGCGTGTCCTTGACAGGGAACACTGAAGCTTTCTTT.

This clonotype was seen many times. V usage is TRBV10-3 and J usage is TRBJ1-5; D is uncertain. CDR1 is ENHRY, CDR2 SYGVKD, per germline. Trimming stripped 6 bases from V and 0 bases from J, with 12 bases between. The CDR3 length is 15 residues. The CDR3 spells CAIRAAGNSNQPQHF. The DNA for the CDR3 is TGTGCCATCAGGGCGGCAGGAAATAGCAATCAGCCCCAGCATTTT.

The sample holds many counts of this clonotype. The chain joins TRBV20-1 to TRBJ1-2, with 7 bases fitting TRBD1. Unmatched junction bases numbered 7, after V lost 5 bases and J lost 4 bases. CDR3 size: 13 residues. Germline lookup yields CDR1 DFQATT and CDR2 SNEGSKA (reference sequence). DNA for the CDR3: TGCAGTGCTGGTAAACAGGGGACCTATGGCTACACCTTC. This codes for CSAGKQGTYGYTF.

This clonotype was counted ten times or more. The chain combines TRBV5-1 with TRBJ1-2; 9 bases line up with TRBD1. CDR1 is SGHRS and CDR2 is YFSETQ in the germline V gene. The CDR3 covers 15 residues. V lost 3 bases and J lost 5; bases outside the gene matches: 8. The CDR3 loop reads CASSSDRGRQYGYTF. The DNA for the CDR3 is TGCGCCAGCAGCTCAGACAGGGGGAGACAGTATGGCTACACCTTC.

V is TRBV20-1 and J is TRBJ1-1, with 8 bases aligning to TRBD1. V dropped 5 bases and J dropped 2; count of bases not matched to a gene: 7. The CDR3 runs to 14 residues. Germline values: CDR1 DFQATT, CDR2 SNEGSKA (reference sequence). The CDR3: CSAGGTGLNTEAFF. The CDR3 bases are TGCAGTGCTGGCGGGACAGGATTAAACACTGAAGCTTTCTTT.

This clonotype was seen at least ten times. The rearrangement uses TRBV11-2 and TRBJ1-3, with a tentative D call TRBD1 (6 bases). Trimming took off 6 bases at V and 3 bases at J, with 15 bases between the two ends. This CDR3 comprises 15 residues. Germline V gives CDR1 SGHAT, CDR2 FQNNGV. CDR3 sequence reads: CASSTGSGNGNTIYF. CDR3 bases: TGTGCCAGCAGTACAGGGTCTGGGAATGGAAACACCATATATTTT.

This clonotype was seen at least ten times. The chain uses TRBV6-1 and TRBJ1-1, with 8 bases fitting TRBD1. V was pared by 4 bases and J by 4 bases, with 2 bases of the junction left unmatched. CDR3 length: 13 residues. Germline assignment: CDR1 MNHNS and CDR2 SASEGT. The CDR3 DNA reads TGTGCCAGCAGTGGGACAGGGTTCACTGAAGCTTTCTTT. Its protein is CASSGTGFTEAFF.

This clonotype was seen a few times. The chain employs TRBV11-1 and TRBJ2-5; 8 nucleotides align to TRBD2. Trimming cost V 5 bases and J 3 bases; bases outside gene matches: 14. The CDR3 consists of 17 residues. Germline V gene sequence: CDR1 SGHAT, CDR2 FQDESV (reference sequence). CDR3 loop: CASSQAGSGVKKETQYF. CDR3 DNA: TGTGCCAGCAGCCAAGCTGGTAGCGGGGTTAAAAAAGAGACCCAGTACTTC.

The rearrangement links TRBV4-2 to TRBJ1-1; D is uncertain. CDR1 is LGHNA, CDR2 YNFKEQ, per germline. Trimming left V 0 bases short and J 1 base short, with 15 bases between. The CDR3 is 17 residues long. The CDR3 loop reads CASSQDPLVGGNTEAFF. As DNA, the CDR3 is TGTGCCAGCAGCCAAGATCCTCTGGTAGGAGGGAACACTGAAGCTTTCTTT.

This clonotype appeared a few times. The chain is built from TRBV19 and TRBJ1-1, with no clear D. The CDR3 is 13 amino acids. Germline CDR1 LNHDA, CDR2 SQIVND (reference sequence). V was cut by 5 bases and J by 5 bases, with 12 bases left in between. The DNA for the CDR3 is TGTGCCAGTAGTGTCGGGGTTAGGACTGAAGCTTTCTTT. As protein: CASSVGVRTEAFF.

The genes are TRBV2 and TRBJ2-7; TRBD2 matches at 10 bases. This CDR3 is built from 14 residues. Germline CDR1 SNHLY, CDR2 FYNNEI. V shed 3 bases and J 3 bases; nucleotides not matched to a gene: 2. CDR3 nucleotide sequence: TGTGCCAGCAGTGACAGCGGGGGGGGCTACGAGCAGTACTTC. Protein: CASSDSGGGYEQYF.

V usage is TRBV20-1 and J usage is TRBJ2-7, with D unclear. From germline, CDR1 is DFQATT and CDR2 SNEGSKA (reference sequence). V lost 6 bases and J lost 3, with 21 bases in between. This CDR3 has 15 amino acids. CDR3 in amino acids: CSAIRDSGRIYEQYF. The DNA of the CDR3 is TGCAGTGCCATACGAGACTCGGGCAGAATCTACGAGCAGTACTTC.

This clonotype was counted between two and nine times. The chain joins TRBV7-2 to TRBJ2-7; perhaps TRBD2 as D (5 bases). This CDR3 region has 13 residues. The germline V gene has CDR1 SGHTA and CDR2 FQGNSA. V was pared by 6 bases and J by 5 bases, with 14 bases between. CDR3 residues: CASSLTSIHEQYF. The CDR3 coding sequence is TGTGCCAGCAGTTTAACTAGTATTCACGAGCAGTACTTC. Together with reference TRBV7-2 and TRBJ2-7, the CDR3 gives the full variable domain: GAGVSQSPSNKVTEKGKDVELRCDPISGHTALYWYRQSLGQGLEFLIYFQGNSAPDKSGLPSDRFSAERTGGSVSTLTIQRTQQEDSAVYLCASSLTSIHEQYFGPGTRLTVT.

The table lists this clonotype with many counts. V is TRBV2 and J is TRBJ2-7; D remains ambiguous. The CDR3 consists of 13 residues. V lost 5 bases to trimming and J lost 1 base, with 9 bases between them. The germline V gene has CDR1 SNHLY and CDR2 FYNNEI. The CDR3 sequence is CASSPAQSYEQYF. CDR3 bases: TGTGCCAGCAGTCCGGCCCAGTCCTACGAGCAGTACTTC.

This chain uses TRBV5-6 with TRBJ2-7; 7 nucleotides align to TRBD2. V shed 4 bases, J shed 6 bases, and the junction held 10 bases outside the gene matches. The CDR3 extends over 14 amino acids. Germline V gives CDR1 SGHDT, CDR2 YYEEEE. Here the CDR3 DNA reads TGTGCCAGCAGCCGCCGGGACTACTATTTCGAGCAGTACTTC. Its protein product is CASSRRDYYFEQYF.

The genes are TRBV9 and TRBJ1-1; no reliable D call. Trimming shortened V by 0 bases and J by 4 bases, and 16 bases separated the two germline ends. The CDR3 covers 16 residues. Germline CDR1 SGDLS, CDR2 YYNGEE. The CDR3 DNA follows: TGTGCCAGCAGCGTAGTTATAGGAACTACTTCCACTGAAGCTTTCTTT. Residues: CASSVVIGTTSTEAFF.

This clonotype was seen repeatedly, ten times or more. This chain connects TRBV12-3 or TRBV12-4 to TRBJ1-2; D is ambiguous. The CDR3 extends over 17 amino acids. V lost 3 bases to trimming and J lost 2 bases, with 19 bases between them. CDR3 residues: CASSFRVRSKSNYGYTF. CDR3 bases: TGTGCCAGCAGTTTTCGTGTACGGTCAAAGTCGAACTATGGCTACACCTTC.